This T cell receptor (beta chain) was sequenced for a study of technical replicates of blood from a few donors. V was clipped by 6 bases and J by 3 bases, with 14 bases between them. In germline, CDR1 is MDHEN, CDR2 SYDVKM. The CDR3 has 14 residues. TCRdb's copy holds only in-frame clones and misses some; the assay was immunoSEQ multiplex PCR. The sample holds about 70,000 clones; roughly nine tenths are singletons and the top ten take 0.3% to 0.4%. This clone was seen once. The origin of this receptor is a human donor in good health. Material: T cells isolated from PBMCs. The chain carries TRBV28 and TRBJ1-2; D uncertain. This CDR3 reads CASSRHQSYYGYTF. The CDR3 DNA follows: TGTGCCAGCAGCCGACACCAGTCCTACTATGGCTACACCTTC.